This TCR beta chain was sequenced during a study of shared clonotypes between healthy human individuals. Overall study findings and caveats: Relative to memory subsets, naive subsets generally showed larger estimated richness. It was the non-shared clonotypes that had lower generation probabilities than clonotypes shared by all four donors.

Concerning this clone: What it binds is unknown.

TCRdb's table, derived via immunoSEQ multiplex PCR, lists solely in-frame clones and lacks some. The profile shows 1 million to 1.2 million clones, approximately 80% of them singletons. The CDR3 is 15 residues long. Trimming removed 3 bases at V and 4 bases at J, with 15 bases between. Germline V gives CDR1 PRHDT, CDR2 FYEKMQ (reference sequence). The genes are TRBV13 and TRBJ2-5, with D possibly TRBD2 on 5 matching bases. Sequenced sample: memory CD4+ T cells from PBMCs. Subset noted: CD45RA-negative fraction. The receptor was derived from a man in his late teens or twenties in good health. Some clones in this sample may be carry-over from other donors' samples. The CDR3 is CASSFSRAGGETQYF. DNA for the CDR3: TGTGCCAGCAGCTTTTCTCGGGCTGGAGGAGAGACCCAGTACTTC.